The 20 T cell receptor beta chains below come from one sample, sequenced in a study of Graves' ophthalmopathy and Graves' hyperthyroidism. RNA transcripts were the template, and TCR beta CDR3 regions were amplified from them. HTBI primers served in a first-round RT-PCR, which a second-round multiplex PCR followed. TCRdb processed the multiplex PCR reads anew with MiXCR; each CDR3 protein has one entry. The sample yields 600,000 to 700,000 distinct CDR3 sequences, roughly 41% seen once. The specimen was peripheral blood. The receptors here all came from an adult man with Graves' ophthalmopathy.

This clonotype was observed many times. The chain joins TRBV4-2 to TRBJ1-2; the match to TRBD1 covers 8 bases. CDR3 length: 16 amino acids. With V trimmed by 5 bases and J by 6 bases, 14 bases remained unmatched. Germline V gene lookup returns CDR1 LGHNA and CDR2 YNFKEQ. This CDR3 is CASSSAPTQGADGYTF. DNA of the CDR3: TGTGCCAGCAGCTCGGCACCTACGCAGGGGGCGGATGGCTACACCTTC.

For this clonotype: Mismatch with germline at one junction end may stem from a read error. The genes are TRBV10-3 and TRBJ1-5, with D uncertain. Germline CDR1 ENHRY, CDR2 SYGVKD. The CDR3 contains 14 residues. Written as DNA, the CDR3 is TGTGCCAGCAGTTACTCTGGTAGCTCTCAGCCCCAGCATTTT. This codes for CASSYSGSSQPQHF.

The rearrangement uses TRBV20-1 and TRBJ2-5; tentatively, D is TRBD2 (6 bases). This CDR3 spans 14 amino acids. With 0 bases removed from V and 2 bases from J, the gap between germline ends came to 10 bases. Per germline, CDR1 DFQATT and CDR2 SNEGSKA (reference sequence). In DNA form, the CDR3 reads TGCAGTGCTAGAGATGGCGGGATTCAAGAGACCCAGTACTTC. Protein sequence: CSARDGGIQETQYF.

The chain has TRBV19 and TRBJ1-2; 7 bases agree with TRBD1. The CDR3 totals 17 residues. Germline V CDR1 and CDR2: LNHDA, SQIVND (reference sequence). J was trimmed by 1 base and V by 4 bases; bases with no gene match: 12. CDR3 amino acids: CASSKTVTGTVNYGYTF. CDR3 DNA: TGTGCCAGTAGTAAGACCGTAACCGGGACAGTTAACTATGGCTACACCTTC.

This sequence joins TRBV6-5 and TRBJ2-5; D not resolved. The CDR3 spans 11 residues. Germline CDR1 is MNHEY and CDR2 is SVGAGI. The V and J ends lost 7 bases and 5 bases respectively, with 8 bases between them. CDR3 bases: TGTGCCAGCAAAACAAGGGAGACCCAGTACTTC. It is translated as CASKTRETQYF.

In this sample, this clonotype turned up a few times. The J gene is TRBJ1-2, the V gene TRBV5-8; 7 bases map to TRBD1. V lost 5 bases and J lost 7; bases outside the gene matches: 11. The CDR3 length is 14 residues. Per the germline V gene, CDR1 is SGHTS and CDR2 is YDEGEE. CDR3: CASRNSQGLIGYTF. The CDR3 DNA reads as TGTGCCAGCAGGAACTCACAGGGGCTGATTGGCTACACCTTC. The variable domain in full, with the rest retrieved from reference TRBV5-8 and TRBJ1-2, is EAGVTQSPTHLIKTRGQQATLRCSPISGHTSVYWYQQALGLGLQFLLWYDEGEERNRGNFPPRFSGRQFPNYSSELNVNALELEDSALYLCASRNSQGLIGYTFGSGTRLTVV.

In this sample, this clonotype turned up a few times. The rearrangement joins TRBV30 to TRBJ2-7; D gene ambiguous. This CDR3 region has 14 residues. Per the germline V gene, CDR1 is GTSNPN and CDR2 is SVGIG (reference sequence). Trimming removed 2 bases at V and 7 bases at J, with 18 bases between. CDR3: CAWSQQAPTWEQYF. The DNA of the CDR3 is TGTGCCTGGAGTCAGCAGGCCCCCACCTGGGAGCAGTACTTC.

The sample holds many counts of this clonotype. The V gene is TRBV25-1, the J gene TRBJ2-2; D is possibly TRBD1 or TRBD2 (5 bases each). The V gene's germline CDR1 is MGHDK and CDR2 SYGVNS. The length of the CDR3 is 17 residues. V lost 2 bases and J 5 bases, leaving 18 bases between the germline ends. CDR3 in DNA: TGTGCCAGCAGTGAAGAAGAAGGGACCCTGATAACCGGGGAGCTGTTTTTT. It codes for CASSEEEGTLITGELFF.

The chain links TRBV25-1 to TRBJ2-2; 8 bases are shared with TRBD1. V shed 6 bases and J 7 bases; nucleotides not matched to a gene: 10. Germline assignment: CDR1 MGHDK and CDR2 SYGVNS. The CDR3 is 15 amino acids. The CDR3 region is CASSQAGTGYGELFF. The CDR3 region has the DNA TGTGCCAGCAGCCAAGCCGGGACAGGTTACGGGGAGCTGTTTTTT.

The chain employs TRBV9 and TRBJ2-5; no reliable D call. This CDR3 comprises 13 residues. The germline V and J ends were trimmed by 7 bases and 4 bases, with 14 bases remaining between them. Germline assignment: CDR1 SGDLS and CDR2 YYNGEE. In DNA, the CDR3 is TGTGCCAGCTCACCGGGCTCTACAGAGACCCAGTACTTC. Amino acids: CASSPGSTETQYF.

The genes are TRBV19 and TRBJ2-6; 10 bases align to TRBD1. This CDR3 comprises 16 residues. Germline V CDR1 and CDR2: LNHDA, SQIVND (reference sequence). V trimming: 9 bases; J trimming: 3 bases; junction bases outside the gene matches: 8. For the CDR3, the DNA is TGTGCCAGCGACCGGGACAGGGGTGGTGGGGCCAACGTCCTGACTTTC. Protein sequence: CASDRDRGGGANVLTF.

V gene TRBV11-2 combines with J gene TRBJ2-7; D remains unclear. Trimming removed 6 bases at V and 2 bases at J, with 14 bases between. Germline-derived CDR1 and CDR2 are SGHAT and FQNNGV. This CDR3 is built from 14 residues. CDR3 DNA sequence: TGTGCCAGCAGTTCCGGGTCCTTAGCCTACGAGCAGTACTTC. Protein product: CASSSGSLAYEQYF.

This clonotype has more than one count but fewer than ten. CDR3 amino acids: CAISEAGSEAYEQYF. The CDR3 nucleotides are TGTGCCATCAGTGAAGCGGGATCTGAAGCCTACGAGCAGTACTTC. This sequence joins TRBV10-3 and TRBJ2-7; 7 bases align to TRBD2. The germline gives CDR1 ENHRY, CDR2 SYGVKD. V gave up 3 bases and J gave up 2 bases; unmatched junction bases: 7. This CDR3 is built from 15 residues.

V gene TRBV25-1 combines with J gene TRBJ1-6; D unresolved. Germline V gene lookup returns CDR1 MGHDK and CDR2 SYGVNS. The V end was cut by 10 bases, the J end by 9 bases, with 19 bases between. CDR3 length equals 14 residues. Written as DNA, the CDR3 is TGTGCCAACACTCCAACAGCGGGTAGTTCACCCCTCCACTTT. It codes for CANTPTAGSSPLHF.

As regards this clonotype: A much larger clone lies one base from this, so it may be a read error. The genes are TRBV5-1 and TRBJ1-6; 8 bases are a match to TRBD1. The CDR3 totals 16 residues. Germline V gives CDR1 SGHRS, CDR2 YFSETQ. CDR3 region: CAGSFTGQGDNSPLHF. CDR3 nucleotides: TGCGCCGGCAGCTTTACCGGACAGGGAGATAATTCACCCCTCCACTTT.

This clonotype appeared a single time. V is TRBV5-5 and J is TRBJ2-5, with no clear D. Trimming shortened V by 8 bases and J by 5 bases, and 10 bases separated the two germline ends. This CDR3 comprises 11 residues. The V gene's germline CDR1 is SGHKS and CDR2 YYEKEE (reference sequence). In DNA, the CDR3 is TGTGCCAGTTGCCGGCAGGAGACCCAGTACTTC. It specifies CASCRQETQYF.

This clonotype was picked up one time. The chain combines TRBV7-9 with TRBJ2-7, with D perhaps matching TRBD1 (6 bases). The germline V gene has CDR1 SEHNR and CDR2 FQNEAQ (reference sequence). The V and J ends lost 4 bases and 11 bases respectively, with 18 bases between them. The CDR3 length is 13 residues. The CDR3 is CASSSWGLTGEYF. The CDR3 DNA follows: TGTGCCAGCAGCTCGTGGGGGCTTACCGGGGAGTACTTC.

This clonotype was found many times. The chain uses TRBV7-9 and TRBJ1-2; 12 bases map to TRBD1. The CDR3 length is 16 residues. After removal of 5 bases from V and 4 bases from J, the junction contained 8 bases not matched to a gene. The germline CDR1 and CDR2 sequences are SEHNR and FQNEAQ (reference sequence). DNA of the CDR3: TGTGCCAGCAGCCTGGGACAGGGGGCGCGCGGCTATGGCTACACCTTC. This sequence encodes CASSLGQGARGYGYTF.

This clonotype was counted many times. V usage is TRBV5-1 and J usage is TRBJ1-3; 7 bases align to TRBD1. The CDR3 is made up of 16 amino acids. Per the germline V gene, CDR1 is SGHRS and CDR2 is YFSETQ. V was pared by 4 bases and J by 1 base, with 8 bases of the junction left unmatched. This CDR3 is CASSVGTATSGNTIYF. CDR3 DNA sequence: TGCGCCAGCAGCGTGGGGACAGCAACTTCTGGAAACACCATATATTTT.

This chain connects TRBV15 to TRBJ1-5; 8 positions match TRBD1. Germline CDR1 reads LNHNV; CDR2 reads YYDKDF (reference sequence). With V trimmed by 3 bases and J by 11 bases, 9 bases remained unmatched. The CDR3 loop spans 14 amino acids. The CDR3 here is CATSRVQGGMTQHF. The CDR3, as DNA: TGTGCCACCAGCAGGGTACAGGGGGGAATGACCCAGCATTTT.